Shown below are 11 T cell receptor beta chains from a single sample sequenced in a study of CD8 T cells in ankylosing spondylitis. TCRdb used MiXCR to reprocess the 5' RACE reads, holding one entry per CDR3 protein. Counted here are some 200,000 distinct CDR3 sequences, about 13% occurring once; the ten biggest clones make up 16%. The sample was blood, either unsorted or a sorted T cell fraction (not recorded which). Receptors originate from a male donor with ankylosing spondylitis or in good health (not recorded which).

This clonotype was detected a few times. CDR3 in amino acids: CSGRREDITNTQYF. CDR3 DNA sequence: TGCAGCGGACGGCGGGAGGATATTACAAATACGCAGTATTTT. This rearrangement joins TRBV29-1 to TRBJ2-3, with 8 nucleotides matching TRBD2. J lost 7 bases, V lost 7 bases, and 13 bases had no gene match. The length of the CDR3 is 14 residues. Germline V lookup: CDR1 SQVTM, CDR2 ANQGSEA.

A few counts support this clonotype. DNA of the CDR3: TGTGCCAGCAGTTCCCCTCTAGCAGACCTTGGGGGAGATACGCAGTATTTT. This encodes CASSSPLADLGGDTQYF. V gene TRBV27 combines with J gene TRBJ2-3; D tentatively reads TRBD1 or TRBD2 (5 bases each). The germline V gene encodes CDR1 MNHEY and CDR2 SMNVEV (reference sequence). Trimming took 4 bases from V and 5 from J, leaving 22 bases between them. The CDR3 is 17 amino acids.

This sequence joins TRBV24-1 and TRBJ2-1; D is tentatively TRBD1 or TRBD2 (5 bases each). V shed 2 bases and J shed 2 bases, with 15 bases lying between them. The CDR3 is made up of 17 amino acids. CDR1 is KGHDR, CDR2 SFDVKD, per germline. The CDR3 sequence is CATSDSDPGSPYNEQFF. The CDR3 nucleotides read TGTGCCACCAGTGATTCCGACCCAGGGAGTCCCTACAATGAGCAGTTCTTC.

This clonotype was counted a few times. The J gene is TRBJ2-1, the V gene TRBV6-1; D remains ambiguous. Germline values: CDR1 MNHNS, CDR2 SASEGT. Trimming shortened V by 6 bases and J by 7 bases, and 16 bases separated the two germline ends. The CDR3 sequence is 14 residues long. The CDR3 DNA sequence: TGTGCCAGCAGCGAATTCGGCGTTGGGAATGAGCAGTTCTTC. Protein sequence: CASSEFGVGNEQFF.

The V call is TRBV10-3, the J call TRBJ1-1; weak D call: TRBD1 (6 bases). Looked up from germline, CDR1 is ENHRY and CDR2 is SYGVKD. With 6 bases removed from V and 0 bases from J, the gap between germline ends came to 20 bases. The CDR3 runs to 17 residues. In DNA, the CDR3 is TGTGCCATCAGATCGACTGCAGGGAGGGGGTTGAACACTGAAGCTTTCTTT. The encoded protein is CAIRSTAGRGLNTEAFF.

The gene calls are TRBV20-1 and TRBJ2-7; a possible D gene is TRBD2 (7 bases). This CDR3 spans 17 amino acids. The germline gives CDR1 DFQATT, CDR2 SNEGSKA (reference sequence). V was trimmed by 1 base and J by 1 base, leaving 20 bases between them. DNA of the CDR3: TGCAGTGCTAGAGGCGAGGGGGAGTGGGGAGGGTCCTACGAGCAGTACTTC. Amino acids: CSARGEGEWGGSYEQYF.

The table lists this clonotype with a few counts. The chain links TRBV12-3 or TRBV12-4 to TRBJ1-1; D ambiguous. Trimming left V 5 bases short and J 0 bases short, with 7 bases between. The CDR3 has 13 amino acids. The chain's CDR3 is CASSQKLNTEAFF. In nucleotides, the CDR3 is TGTGCCAGCAGTCAGAAACTGAACACTGAAGCTTTCTTT.

This clonotype was detected only a few times. V gene TRBV29-1 combines with J gene TRBJ2-5; D is possibly TRBD2 (6 bases). Germline-derived CDR1 and CDR2 are SQVTM and ANQGSEA. V gave up 4 bases and J gave up 4 bases, with 16 bases separating them. CDR3 length: 14 residues. This CDR3 is CSVGDLLGGETQYF. The CDR3 nucleotides read TGCAGCGTTGGGGACTTACTGGGGGGAGAGACCCAGTACTTC.

This clonotype has only a few counts. The chain is built from TRBV18 and TRBJ1-1, with D perhaps TRBD1 (6 bases). CDR1 KGHSH and CDR2 LQKENI come from the germline V gene. CDR3 length: 13 residues. The V end was cut by 3 bases, the J end by 8 bases, with 13 bases between. CDR3 amino acids: CASSPGTLLEAFF. The CDR3 DNA sequence: TGTGCCAGCTCACCGGGGACACTATTAGAAGCTTTCTTT.

In its sample, this clonotype was seen a few times. This chain connects TRBV20-1 to TRBJ2-5; weak D call: TRBD2 (6 bases). This CDR3 region has 16 residues. Trimming left V 0 bases short and J 2 bases short, with 16 bases between. CDR1 and CDR2 from the germline V gene are DFQATT and SNEGSKA (reference sequence). The CDR3 DNA sequence: TGCAGTGCTAGAGAAGCCCCTTGGGACTTTCAAGAGACCCAGTACTTC. Translation gives CSAREAPWDFQETQYF.

This clonotype was counted at least ten times. The V gene is TRBV10-3, the J gene TRBJ2-7; the D gene is possibly TRBD2 (5 bases). The CDR3 extends over 12 amino acids. Per the germline V gene, CDR1 is ENHRY and CDR2 is SYGVKD. Trimming shortened V by 6 bases and J by 7 bases, and 13 bases separated the two germline ends. CDR3 nucleotide sequence: TGTGCCATCAGCGGGGATGCTAGGGAGCAGTACTTC. Protein: CAISGDAREQYF.